One TCR beta chain is described in this entry. As yet, its antigen is unknown. With a much larger clone just one base away, this may be a read error. Germline V lookup: CDR1 MGHRA, CDR2 YSYEKL. The junction had 17 bases not matched to a gene; V was cut back by 0 bases and J by 11 bases. CDR3 size: 19 residues. It was with a sample-barcoded 5' primer and a J-beta primer mix that a second PCR of roughly 7 to 12 cycles was run. Sequencing yielded, for each sample, at least 2.5 million paired-end reads carrying CDR3. MiXCR was run by TCRdb on the 5' RACE reads, yielding one entry per CDR3 protein. The sample contains around 970,000 distinct CDR3 sequences, roughly half of which appear only once. This entry is derived from a study of blood T cells in healthy people across ages. General study findings and limits: Among T cells, TCR beta diversity per million cells dropped roughly linearly as age rose. Shifts in expanded clonotypes may have been confounded by donor CMV status, which was unknown.

The rearrangement uses TRBV4-1 and TRBJ2-5, with TRBD2 matching over 14 bases. This clonotype was obtained from a woman aged 60-75 years in good health. Sequenced: blood. CDR3 sequence reads: CASSQEGSRGLAGENEQYF. The CDR3 DNA is TGCGCCAGCAGCCAAGAGGGTAGTCGGGGACTAGCGGGAGAAAATGAGCAGTACTTC.